This T cell receptor beta chain came from a study of T-cell memory formation after mild COVID-19. On the study more broadly: TCR clusters were mostly donor specific.

5'RACE with constant-segment primers yielded barcoded, UMI-tagged TCR alpha and TCR beta cDNA libraries. MiXCR, applied by TCRdb to the 5' RACE reads, yields one record per CDR3 protein. The sample records 200,000 to 300,000 distinct CDR3 sequences, around 15% being singletons. The sample holds a few counts of this clonotype. Its antigen is not identified. Study conclusions and caveats: There was a balanced CD4/CD8 profile in clones contracting day 15 to 85, and later expanders leaned CD4+.

V gave up 5 bases and J gave up 0 bases, with 12 bases separating them. The CDR3 covers 15 residues. Germline V gives CDR1 SGHTA, CDR2 FQGNSA. The chain combines TRBV7-2 with TRBJ2-3, with D uncertain. The source material was PBMCs or a T cell subset sorted from them (not recorded which). The TCR sequence derives from a man aged 18 to 29 who had mild COVID-19 (a few samples of this study predate the infection). Cell type and time point are not known. The chain's CDR3 is CASSLRMTSTDTQYF. The DNA of the CDR3 is TGTGCCAGCAGCCTCCGGATGACTAGCACAGATACGCAGTATTTT.